What follows are 15 T cell receptor beta chains derived from one specimen sequenced in a study of T-cell reconstitution after alpha-beta-depleted transplantation in children. A TCRbeta library incorporating unique molecular identifiers was prepared. MiXCR, applied by TCRdb to the PCR reads, yields one record per CDR3 protein. Among 200,000 to 300,000 distinct CDR3 sequences listed, about 23% were seen once. Sequencing used PBMCs, obtained before TCRalphabeta/CD19-depleted stem cell transplant. These receptor sequences come from a girl between 2 and 10 years old with Fanconi anemia, due to receive a stem cell transplant.

The V call is TRBV29-1, the J call TRBJ2-6; D perhaps matches TRBD2 (5 bases). In germline, CDR1 is SQVTM, CDR2 ANQGSEA. The CDR3 has 13 residues. V was shortened by 4 bases and J by 2 bases, with 6 bases between the two germline ends. CDR3 DNA sequence: TGCAGCGTTGCGGGAACTGGGGCCAACGTCCTGACTTTC. This sequence encodes CSVAGTGANVLTF.

Ten or more counts support this clonotype. V gene TRBV9 combines with J gene TRBJ2-2; 7 bases are shared with TRBD2. The CDR3 runs 16 residues. Germline CDR1 reads SGDLS; CDR2 reads YYNGEE. Trimming took 0 bases from V and 1 from J; bases not matched to a gene: 3. The CDR3 nucleotides are TGTGCCAGCAGCGTAGCGGGCGGGAGGAACACCGGGGAGCTGTTTTTT. This encodes CASSVAGGRNTGELFF.

This rearrangement joins TRBV3-1 to TRBJ2-7, with 9 bases aligning to TRBD2. This CDR3 contains 16 residues. J was trimmed by 0 bases and V by 3 bases; bases with no gene match: 6. Germline V gene sequence: CDR1 LGHDT, CDR2 YNNKEL (reference sequence). The CDR3 DNA follows: TGTGCCAGCAGCCAGGGACTAGCTGCCGACTCCTACGAGCAGTACTTC. Its translation: CASSQGLAADSYEQYF.

This rearrangement joins TRBV6-1 to TRBJ2-1, with 8 bases that match TRBD2. J was trimmed by 7 bases and V by 5 bases; bases with no gene match: 13. The CDR3 runs 16 residues. CDR1 is MNHNS, CDR2 SASEGT, per germline. The CDR3 is CASSPFSGTPWNEQFF. CDR3 nucleotide sequence: TGTGCCAGCAGTCCGTTTAGCGGGACCCCCTGGAATGAGCAGTTCTTC.

This clonotype came up many times. The chain employs TRBV29-1 and TRBJ2-7; 10 positions agree with TRBD2. The CDR3 totals 16 residues. V dropped 4 bases and J dropped 2; count of bases not matched to a gene: 11. CDR1 and CDR2 (germline): SQVTM, ANQGSEA. CDR3: CSVVGLAGGRTYEQYF. The CDR3 DNA reads TGCAGCGTTGTCGGTTTAGCGGGGGGCCGCACCTACGAGCAGTACTTC.

This chain joins TRBV29-1 and TRBJ2-3; TRBD2 matches at 7 bases. Unmatched junction bases numbered 5, after V lost 7 bases and J lost 4 bases. Germline CDR1 reads SQVTM; CDR2 reads ANQGSEA. The CDR3 is 12 amino acids. The CDR3: CSGGGVADTQYF. In DNA, the CDR3 is TGCAGCGGTGGGGGGGTAGCAGATACGCAGTATTTT.

The chain carries TRBV20-1 and TRBJ2-7, with 11 bases matching TRBD2. Looked up from germline, CDR1 is DFQATT and CDR2 is SNEGSKA (reference sequence). This CDR3 has 14 amino acids. Trimming removed 5 bases from V and 4 bases from J; junction bases left unmatched: 7. The CDR3 DNA sequence: TGCAGTGCTGGGGAGGGGACTAGCGGTTACGAGCAGTACTTC. Its protein product is CSAGEGTSGYEQYF.

This clonotype was recorded many times. V is TRBV6-5 and J is TRBJ2-7; D remains ambiguous. Germline loops: CDR1 MNHEY, CDR2 SVGAGI. The CDR3 runs to 16 residues. V lost 0 bases, J lost 3 bases, and 15 bases lay in between. The CDR3 reads CASSYSPFKLDYEQYF. Written as DNA, the CDR3 is TGTGCCAGCAGTTACTCTCCGTTCAAGCTGGACTACGAGCAGTACTTC.

This clonotype was observed at least ten times. The V call is TRBV12-3 or TRBV12-4, the J call TRBJ2-7, with D uncertain. V was trimmed by 1 base and J by 2 bases, leaving 6 bases between them. The CDR3 totals 13 residues. The CDR3 is CASSLVRPYEQYF. CDR3 in DNA: TGTGCCAGCAGTTTAGTTCGTCCCTACGAGCAGTACTTC.

This clonotype was seen more than once but under ten times. The chain links TRBV10-2 to TRBJ1-2; D may be TRBD1 (6 bases). The CDR3 length is 11 residues. Trimming pared 9 bases from V and 4 bases from J, leaving 9 bases between. CDR1 is WSHSY and CDR2 is SAAADI in the germline V gene. CDR3: CASQGTYGYTF. Written as DNA, the CDR3 is TGCGCCAGTCAGGGGACCTATGGCTACACCTTC.

This chain uses TRBV4-2 with TRBJ2-1; D remains unclear. Trimming took off 1 base at V and 7 bases at J, with 11 bases between the two ends. The CDR3 covers 14 residues. Looked up from germline, CDR1 is LGHNA and CDR2 is YNFKEQ. CDR3 nucleotide sequence: TGTGCCAGCAGCCAAGGGGCTTTGGGTAATGAGCAGTTCTTC. Translating gives CASSQGALGNEQFF.

This clonotype appeared many times. J is TRBJ2-1 and V is TRBV7-2, with unresolved D. CDR1 is SGHTA and CDR2 is FQGNSA in the germline V gene. CDR3 length: 16 amino acids. V was pared by 5 bases and J by 0 bases, with 14 bases between. The CDR3 is CASSPRDHLSYNEQFF. Here the CDR3 DNA reads TGTGCCAGCAGCCCCCGAGACCACCTCTCCTACAATGAGCAGTTCTTC. The full variable domain, rest sourced from reference TRBV7-2 and TRBJ2-1, is GAGVSQSPSNKVTEKGKDVELRCDPISGHTALYWYRQSLGQGLEFLIYFQGNSAPDKSGLPSDRFSAERTGGSVSTLTIQRTQQEDSAVYLCASSPRDHLSYNEQFFGPGTRLTVL.

This clonotype came up a few times. The gene calls are TRBV19 and TRBJ1-3; D ambiguous. In germline, CDR1 is LNHDA, CDR2 SQIVND (reference sequence). There are 12 residues in the CDR3. V shed 8 bases and J shed 2 bases, with 7 bases lying between them. CDR3 region: CASWTPGNTIYF. CDR3 in DNA: TGTGCCAGTTGGACTCCTGGAAACACCATATATTTT.

V usage is TRBV10-2 and J usage is TRBJ2-7; D is ambiguous. This CDR3 comprises 14 residues. The V end was cut by 1 base, the J end by 0 bases, with 7 bases between. Germline V lookup: CDR1 WSHSY, CDR2 SAAADI. The CDR3 is CASSEWGISYEQYF. The DNA of the CDR3 is TGCGCCAGCAGTGAGTGGGGAATCTCCTACGAGCAGTACTTC.

This clonotype was observed at least ten times. The rearrangement links TRBV20-1 to TRBJ2-5; 10 bases fit TRBD2. The CDR3 consists of 17 residues. V was clipped by 1 base and J by 1 base; unmatched bases: 9. Germline CDR1 DFQATT, CDR2 SNEGSKA (reference sequence). CDR3 DNA: TGCAGTGCTAGAGTCCTCGGCACTAGCGGGATCCAAGAGACCCAGTACTTC. Encoded protein: CSARVLGTSGIQETQYF.